Listed below are T cell receptor beta chains from one sample, sequenced in a study of shared clonotypes between healthy human individuals. Profiled with immunoSEQ multiplex PCR; TCRdb holds only in-frame clones, not every one. Of roughly 700,000 clones listed, 74% are singletons. What was sequenced was memory CD4+ T cells sorted from blood. The receptors come from a woman aged 25 to 45 in good health. Each CDR3 is given with its conserved first and last residue. Fields, in order: clone size, D gene, J gene, V gene, CDR3 DNA, CDR3 protein. D genes are given only for firm matches. The size entry is marked missing in some rows and otherwise reads once, few, many or a size class.

size: few
D: NA
J: TRBJ1-3
V: TRBV11-2
DNA: TGTGCCAGCAGCTTAGCGGTTGCGGGGGCGTCTGGAAACACCATATATTTT
CDR3: CASSLAVAGASGNTIYF

size: once
D: NA
J: TRBJ2-2
V: TRBV29-1
DNA: TGCAGCCCTAAGGCCTCTCTTGTTGGCGGGGAGCTGTTTTTT
CDR3: CSPKASLVGGELFF

size: NA
D: NA
J: TRBJ2-1
V: TRBV4-1
DNA: TGCGCCAGCAGCCAAGCCCGATTAGGTCAGGTGGGTGAGCAGTTCTTC
CDR3: CASSQARLGQVGEQFF

size: NA
D: NA
J: TRBJ2-3
V: TRBV7-3
DNA: TGTGCCAGCAGCTCCGGGGGGCGCCGGACAGATACGCAGTATTTT
CDR3: CASSSGGRRTDTQYF

size: NA
D: NA
J: TRBJ2-1
V: TRBV5-1
DNA: TGCGCCAGCAGCTCAAATCAGGGCGATGAGCAGTTCTTC
CDR3: CASSSNQGDEQFF

size: NA
D: NA
J: TRBJ1-1
V: TRBV29-1
DNA: TGCAGCGTTCAACTCCAGAACACTGAAGCTTTCTTT
CDR3: CSVQLQNTEAFF

size: NA
D: NA
J: TRBJ2-7
V: TRBV18
DNA: TGTGCCAGCTCACCTCGGCAGGCGGGGGAGCAGTACTTC
CDR3: CASSPRQAGEQYF

size: NA
D: TRBD2
J: TRBJ2-7
V: TRBV6-1
DNA: TGTGCCAGCAGTAATAGCGGGAGCCCCTACGAGCAGTACTTC
CDR3: CASSNSGSPYEQYF

size: NA
D: NA
J: TRBJ2-3
V: TRBV19
DNA: TGTGCCAGTCCACCGGGAGAGGTAACCCCAGATACGCAGTATTTT
CDR3: CASPPGEVTPDTQYF

size: NA
D: TRBD2
J: TRBJ2-3
V: TRBV5-1
DNA: TGCGCCAGCAGCTACGGGACTAGCGGAGGTAGCACAGATACGCAGTATTTT
CDR3: CASSYGTSGGSTDTQYF

size: NA
D: NA
J: TRBJ2-4
V: TRBV10-3
DNA: TGTGCCACAGAGCCGGGGTTGGGTTTAAACATTCAGTACTTC
CDR3: CATEPGLGLNIQYF

size: NA
D: NA
J: TRBJ2-5
V: TRBV27
DNA: TGTGCCAGCAGTCCCCTCCAGGGGCGAGAGACCCAGTACTTC
CDR3: CASSPLQGRETQYF

size: NA
D: NA
J: TRBJ1-4
V: TRBV2
DNA: TGTGCCAGCAAGCTCCCGGGTAGGGAAAAACTGTTTTTT
CDR3: CASKLPGREKLFF

size: NA
D: TRBD2
J: TRBJ2-1
V: TRBV7-9
DNA: TGTGCCAGCAGCCCGCGACTAGCGGGAGGAATGGAGGAGCAGTTCTTC
CDR3: CASSPRLAGGMEEQFF

size: NA
D: TRBD2
J: TRBJ2-4
V: TRBV11-2
DNA: TGTGCCAGCAGCTTTGGGGGAGTCCTAGCGGCCATCCGGAAGAACATTCAGTACTTC
CDR3: CASSFGGVLAAIRKNIQYF

size: NA
D: NA
J: TRBJ2-1
V: TRBV6-1
DNA: TGTGCCAGCAGTGAGCATAGCGCCGCTGGGTGGAATGAGCAGTTCTTC
CDR3: CASSEHSAAGWNEQFF

size: NA
D: TRBD2
J: TRBJ2-7
V: TRBV7-8
DNA: TGTGCCAGCAGCCTGAGCGGGAGTGGGTACGAGCAGTACTTC
CDR3: CASSLSGSGYEQYF

size: NA
D: NA
J: TRBJ2-1
V: TRBV20-1
DNA: TGCAGTGCTAGTAGGGTGGGGCAGTTCTTC
CDR3: CSASRVGQFF

size: NA
D: NA
J: TRBJ1-5
V: TRBV2
DNA: TGTGCCAGCAAGGGGTTGACACGAGATCAGCCCCAGCATTTT
CDR3: CASKGLTRDQPQHF

size: many
D: NA
J: TRBJ2-7
V: TRBV6-5
DNA: TGTGCCAGCAGCCTAACGGGGTCGGGACCCTACGAGCAGTACTTC
CDR3: CASSLTGSGPYEQYF

size: NA
D: NA
J: TRBJ1-1
V: TRBV28
DNA: TGTGCCAGCAGCCGCCGCGGACTGATGAACACTGAAGCTTTCTTT
CDR3: CASSRRGLMNTEAFF

size: once
D: NA
J: TRBJ2-7
V: TRBV11-2
DNA: TGTGCCAGCAGCATTCTTGACCAGGGCTACGAGCAGTACTTC
CDR3: CASSILDQGYEQYF

size: few
D: NA
J: TRBJ1-2
V: TRBV28
DNA: TGTGCCAGCAGGATTCAACAGGAGAACTATGGCTACACCTTC
CDR3: CASRIQQENYGYTF

size: once
D: NA
J: TRBJ2-3
V: TRBV10-3
DNA: TGTGCCATCAGTGGGGTCGGTAGCACAGATACGCAGTATTTT
CDR3: CAISGVGSTDTQYF

size: NA
D: TRBD1
J: TRBJ1-5
V: TRBV25-1
DNA: TGTGCCAGCAGTGGGGACAGGGGGACTACCCAGCCCCAGCATTTT
CDR3: CASSGDRGTTQPQHF

size: NA
D: NA
J: TRBJ2-3
V: TRBV14
DNA: TGTGCCAGCAGCCAAGATCGGTTAGCATATAGCACAGATACGCAGTATTTT
CDR3: CASSQDRLAYSTDTQYF

size: NA
D: TRBD1
J: TRBJ1-5
V: TRBV19
DNA: TGTGCCAGTAGAACTATACAGGGGGGTAATCAGCCCCAGCATTTT
CDR3: CASRTIQGGNQPQHF

size: once
D: NA
J: TRBJ1-2
V: TRBV23-1
DNA: TGCGCCAGCATTTTGAGTGATTATGGCTACACCTTC
CDR3: CASILSDYGYTF

size: once
D: NA
J: TRBJ2-5
V: TRBV5-1
DNA: TGCGCCAGCAGCTTTGGGGTTCGAGAGACCCAGTACTTC
CDR3: CASSFGVRETQYF

size: once
D: TRBD2
J: TRBJ2-1
V: TRBV5-8
DNA: TGTGCCAGCAGCAGTAGCGGGAGTCGTAACAATGAGCAGTTCTTC
CDR3: CASSSSGSRNNEQFF

size: NA
D: NA
J: TRBJ1-1
V: TRBV6-6
DNA: TGTGCCAGCAGTGACAGGAGGGTGAACACTGAAGCTTTCTTT
CDR3: CASSDRRVNTEAFF

size: NA
D: TRBD2
J: TRBJ2-1
V: TRBV15
DNA: TGTGCCACCAGCAGAGAGACGGGAGGCTTCAATGAGCAGTTCTTC
CDR3: CATSRETGGFNEQFF

size: NA
D: TRBD2
J: TRBJ2-5
V: TRBV14
DNA: TGTGCCAGCAGCCCTCTCGAAGGGACTAGCGGGAATAGGGGTGAGACCCAGTACTTC
CDR3: CASSPLEGTSGNRGETQYF

size: once
D: TRBD2
J: TRBJ2-2
V: TRBV5-4
DNA: TGTGCCAGCAGCGCTAGCGGGAGAAACACCGGGGAGCTGTTTTTT
CDR3: CASSASGRNTGELFF

size: NA
D: TRBD2
J: TRBJ2-6
V: TRBV5-6
DNA: TGTGCCAGCAGCACAACCGGACTAGCGGGGGCCAACGTCCTGACTTTC
CDR3: CASSTTGLAGANVLTF

size: NA
D: NA
J: TRBJ1-1
V: TRBV7-9
DNA: TGTGCCAGCAGGGCAGAAAGGAACACTGAAGCTTTCTTT
CDR3: CASRAERNTEAFF

size: NA
D: TRBD2
J: TRBJ2-3
V: TRBV6-1
DNA: TGTGCCACCAGCCTCGGGACTAGCGGTCGTGATACGCAGTATTTT
CDR3: CATSLGTSGRDTQYF

size: NA
D: TRBD1
J: TRBJ1-1
V: TRBV6-1
DNA: TGTGCCAGCAGTGTCCCGGCAGGGGGCAGTTATGAAGCTTTCTTT
CDR3: CASSVPAGGSYEAFF

size: once
D: TRBD1
J: TRBJ2-5
V: TRBV11-3
DNA: TGTGCCAGCAGGGCACAGGGGTCGGAGACCCAGTACTTC
CDR3: CASRAQGSETQYF

size: NA
D: NA
J: TRBJ2-5
V: TRBV11-2
DNA: TGTGCCAGCAGCTTAGGATGGCAGGGCGGCGAGACCCAGTACTTC
CDR3: CASSLGWQGGETQYF

size: NA
D: TRBD2
J: TRBJ2-3
V: TRBV7-9
DNA: TGTGCCAGCAGTAAAAGCGGGGGAACAGATACGCAGTATTTT
CDR3: CASSKSGGTDTQYF

size: NA
D: NA
J: TRBJ1-5
V: TRBV19
DNA: TGTGCCAGTAGTAGGCAGCATAGCAATCAGCCCCAGCATTTT
CDR3: CASSRQHSNQPQHF

size: NA
D: NA
J: TRBJ2-1
V: TRBV6-6
DNA: TGTGCCAGCAGTTACCATCCCCGGGATGAGCAGTTCTTC
CDR3: CASSYHPRDEQFF

size: NA
D: NA
J: TRBJ2-2
V: TRBV28
DNA: TGTGCCAGCAGTTTCGGGTCCCCATTCACCGGGGAGCTGTTTTTT
CDR3: CASSFGSPFTGELFF

size: NA
D: TRBD1
J: TRBJ1-2
V: TRBV10-3
DNA: TGTGCCATCAGCCGGGACAGTGACTATGGCTACACCTTC
CDR3: CAISRDSDYGYTF

size: NA
D: TRBD2
J: TRBJ2-1
V: TRBV7-9
DNA: TGTGCCAGCAGCTTGGGGGATAATAGCGGGAGGGCCTATCCGTTCTTC
CDR3: CASSLGDNSGRAYPFF